The 13 T cell receptor beta chains below were found in one sample sequenced in a study of blood T cell repertoires in COVID-19. Sequenced by immunoSEQ multiplex PCR; TCRdb stores in-frame clones only, minus some. In the table there are 15,000 to 20,000 clones, under 95% of which are singletons. Source material: peripheral blood. The receptors shown here come from a man aged 55 to 70 with active COVID-19.

The CDR3 region is CASSLRQSGEKLFF. CDR3 DNA: TGTGCCAGCAGCTTACGGCAAAGCGGTGAAAAACTGTTTTTT. The rearrangement uses TRBV7-9 and TRBJ1-4; no definite D call. Germline V gene sequence: CDR1 SEHNR, CDR2 FQNEAQ (reference sequence). V lost 2 bases and J lost 7, with 11 bases in between. The CDR3 runs 14 residues. The full variable domain, its missing parts supplied by reference TRBV7-9 and TRBJ1-4, is DTGVSQNPRHKITKRGQNVTFRCDPISEHNRLYWYRQTLGQGPEFLTYFQNEAQLEKSRLLSDRFSAERPKGSFSTLEIQRTEQGDSAMYLCASSLRQSGEKLFFGSGTQLSVL.

V usage is TRBV7-9 and J usage is TRBJ2-1; 12 bases align to TRBD2. The CDR3 covers 18 residues. The V segment lost 2 bases and the J segment 6 bases; nucleotides outside the gene matches: 11. In germline, CDR1 is SEHNR, CDR2 FQNEAQ (reference sequence). DNA for the CDR3: TGTGCCAGCAGCTTAACTAGCGGGGGGTCCGGGGGCCCCAATGAGCAGTTCTTC. It yields the protein CASSLTSGGSGGPNEQFF.

The V gene is TRBV7-9, the J gene TRBJ1-5, with 7 bases that match TRBD1. Germline CDR1 is SEHNR and CDR2 is FQNEAQ (reference sequence). The length of the CDR3 is 16 residues. Germline trimming cut 5 bases from V and 4 bases from J; bases unmatched to any gene: 11. This CDR3 is CASSGSDREWNQPQHF. The CDR3 nucleotides are TGTGCCAGCAGCGGATCAGACAGGGAGTGGAATCAGCCCCAGCATTTT.

V and J are TRBV24-1 and TRBJ2-3, with D perhaps TRBD2 (6 bases). Germline V gene lookup returns CDR1 KGHDR and CDR2 SFDVKD. V lost 2 bases to trimming and J lost 4 bases, with 18 bases between them. CDR3 length: 17 amino acids. The CDR3 loop is CATSDSTPGRGSDTQYF. The DNA for the CDR3 is TGTGCCACCAGTGATTCGACCCCCGGGCGGGGTTCAGATACGCAGTATTTT.

V and J are TRBV27 and TRBJ1-5, with 8 positions matching TRBD1. The CDR3 length is 12 residues. V lost 10 bases to trimming and J lost 6 bases; unmatched junction nucleotides: 5. Germline values: CDR1 MNHEY, CDR2 SMNVEV (reference sequence). In DNA form, the CDR3 reads TGTGCCACCGGACAGGGAGGTCAGCCCCAGCATTTT. It codes for CATGQGGQPQHF.

The chain couples TRBV18 to TRBJ1-3, with D unclear. The germline V gene has CDR1 KGHSH and CDR2 LQKENI. V lost 0 bases and J lost 1, with 10 bases in between. The CDR3 extends over 16 amino acids. CDR3 in DNA: TGTGCCAGCTCACCACCAAGAGCAGGTTCTGGAAACACCATATATTTT. Its translation: CASSPPRAGSGNTIYF. Full variable domain (missing parts from reference TRBV18 and TRBJ1-3): NAGVMQNPRHLVRRRGQEARLRCSPMKGHSHVYWYRQLPEEGLKFMVYLQKENIIDESGMPKERFSAEFPKEGPSILRIQQVVRGDSAAYFCASSPPRAGSGNTIYFGEGSWLTVV.

The chain carries TRBV5-4 and TRBJ2-6, with D possibly being TRBD2 (7 bases). Germline V gene sequence: CDR1 SGHNT, CDR2 YYREEE (reference sequence). CDR3 length: 16 amino acids. V dropped 1 base and J dropped 2 bases, with 10 bases sitting between them. This CDR3 is CASSLRGAPGANVLTF. In nucleotides, the CDR3 is TGTGCCAGCAGCTTGCGGGGGGCGCCTGGGGCCAACGTCCTGACTTTC.

The chain uses TRBV20-1 and TRBJ2-1, with 9 nucleotides matching TRBD2. Germline V lookup: CDR1 DFQATT, CDR2 SNEGSKA (reference sequence). V was pared by 3 bases and J by 8 bases, with 8 bases of the junction left unmatched. CDR3 length equals 14 residues. CDR3 amino acids: CSASAGGLRDEQFF. DNA of the CDR3: TGCAGTGCTAGTGCGGGGGGGCTGAGGGATGAGCAGTTCTTC.

This chain links TRBV6-1 with TRBJ2-7; possible D gene TRBD2, 6 bases. Germline V gives CDR1 MNHNS, CDR2 SASEGT. This CDR3 spans 15 amino acids. V shed 2 bases and J shed 0 bases, with 11 bases lying between them. DNA of the CDR3: TGTGCCAGCAGTGAACGCGGGATATACTCCTACGAGCAGTACGTC. Protein sequence: CASSERGIYSYEQYV.

J is TRBJ2-1 and V is TRBV11-3, with D maybe TRBD1 (6 bases). The CDR3 consists of 15 residues. Trimming cost V 4 bases and J 8 bases, with 18 bases left between them. Germline CDR1 is SGHNT and CDR2 is YENEEA. CDR3 region: CASSSRLGAFDEQFF. CDR3 coding DNA: TGTGCCAGCAGCTCCCGGCTGGGGGCTTTCGATGAGCAGTTCTTC.

This clone showed up just a few times. V is TRBV19 and J is TRBJ1-6; TRBD1 matches 9 bases. Germline loops: CDR1 LNHDA, CDR2 SQIVND (reference sequence). V lost 10 bases to trimming and J lost 7 bases; unmatched junction nucleotides: 8. The CDR3 totals 14 residues. The CDR3 bases are TGTGCCACTTCGGAGGGGACAGGGAATTCACCCCTCCACTTT. Amino acid sequence: CATSEGTGNSPLHF.

V is TRBV5-6 and J is TRBJ2-3; D might be TRBD2 (6 bases). Germline CDR1 and CDR2: SGHDT and YYEEEE. Trimming shortened V by 4 bases and J by 1 base, and 22 bases separated the two germline ends. The CDR3 consists of 18 residues. CDR3 in amino acids: CASSPFGSSVPGTDTQYF. The CDR3 DNA follows: TGTGCCAGCAGCCCCTTCGGGTCTAGCGTACCTGGCACAGATACGCAGTATTTT.

CDR3 region: CAAEEPGAYEQYF. DNA of the CDR3: TGTGCCGCGGAGGAGCCAGGGGCCTACGAGCAGTACTTC. This chain links TRBV2 with TRBJ2-7, with TRBD1 as a possible D gene (6 bases). The CDR3 length is 13 residues. Trimming stripped 11 bases from V and 2 bases from J, with 16 bases between. Germline V gene sequence: CDR1 SNHLY, CDR2 FYNNEI.